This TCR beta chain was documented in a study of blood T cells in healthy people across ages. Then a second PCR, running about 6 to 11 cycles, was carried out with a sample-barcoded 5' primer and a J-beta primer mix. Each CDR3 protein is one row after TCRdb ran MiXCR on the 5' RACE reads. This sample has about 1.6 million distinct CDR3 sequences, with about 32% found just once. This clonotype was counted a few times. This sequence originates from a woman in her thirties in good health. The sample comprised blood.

CDR3 nucleotide sequence: TGTGCCTGCCATATCGGCGGGAGAGCAGAGACCCAGTACTTC. This gives the protein CACHIGGRAETQYF. V is TRBV28 and J is TRBJ2-5; TRBD2 agrees at 7 bases. CDR3 length: 14 amino acids. After removal of 11 bases from V and 4 bases from J, the junction contained 13 bases not matched to a gene. The V gene's germline CDR1 is MDHEN and CDR2 SYDVKM.